The following is a T cell receptor (beta chain) sequence with its context. This entry comes from a study of cytomegalovirus exposure and HLA in healthy donors. Method: immunoSEQ multiplex PCR; TCRdb's copy keeps in-frame clones and lacks some. The sample lists 120,000 or so clones; 80% to 90% were seen once. There are 16 residues in the CDR3. Germline V gene lookup returns CDR1 MDHEN and CDR2 SYDVKM. V gave up 7 bases and J gave up 1 base, with 19 bases separating them. Sequenced material: PBMCs. This chain uses TRBV28 with TRBJ1-2; possibly TRBD1 for D (6 bases). This TCR derives from a woman aged 18-29 years in good health and CMV-seronegative. CDR3 DNA sequence: TGTGCCAGCAAACCGGTCCGGACAGCCATTAACTATGGCTACACCTTC. Translating it yields CASKPVRTAINYGYTF.